These 23 T cell receptor beta chains originate from one sample sequenced in a study of T cells after yellow fever vaccination. TCRdb reprocessed the 5' RACE reads via MiXCR and lists one record per CDR3 protein. The sample gives around 230,000 distinct CDR3 sequences, approximately 6.7% of which show up once; 0.85% to 1.2% is in the top ten. Material: CD4+ T cells sorted from PBMCs, obtained on the day of the yellow fever booster vaccination. The source is a young man who received the YFV17D yellow fever vaccine.

This clonotype came up many times. The CDR3 protein is CASTLDRAGNYGYTF. CDR3 DNA: TGTGCCAGCACCCTCGACAGGGCCGGGAACTATGGCTACACCTTC. This rearrangement joins TRBV6-5 to TRBJ1-2, with 7 bases fitting TRBD1. The CDR3 has 15 amino acids. The junction had 10 bases not matched to a gene; V was cut back by 7 bases and J by 2 bases. Germline V lookup: CDR1 MNHEY, CDR2 SVGAGI.

CDR3 amino acids: CASSSGVGVGNSPLHF. The CDR3 nucleotides read TGCGCCAGCAGCTCCGGAGTAGGGGTAGGGAATTCACCCCTCCACTTT. The chain has TRBV5-1 and TRBJ1-6; possible D gene TRBD1, 5 bases. The length of the CDR3 is 16 residues. The germline V gene has CDR1 SGHRS and CDR2 YFSETQ. V lost 3 bases and J lost 7, with 17 bases in between.

This clonotype was observed a few times. The chain combines TRBV12-3 or TRBV12-4 with TRBJ2-5; D unresolved. V lost 6 bases to trimming and J lost 2 bases, with 7 bases between them. The CDR3 sequence is 12 residues long. The CDR3 nucleotides are TGTGCCAGCAGCCCAATTCAAGAGACCCAGTACTTC. Its translation: CASSPIQETQYF.

The V gene is TRBV20-1, the J gene TRBJ2-1; tentatively, D is TRBD1 (6 bases). Germline V gene sequence: CDR1 DFQATT, CDR2 SNEGSKA (reference sequence). CDR3 length: 12 residues. Trimming removed 5 bases from V and 3 bases from J, with 8 bases in between. The CDR3 DNA sequence: TGCAGTGCTTGGACAGTCTACAATGAGCAGTTCTTC. It specifies CSAWTVYNEQFF.

This clonotype was seen at least ten times. The V gene is TRBV7-2, the J gene TRBJ2-3; either TRBD1 or TRBD2 may fit D (5 bases each). This CDR3 contains 14 residues. Germline V gene lookup returns CDR1 SGHTA and CDR2 FQGNSA. V lost 5 bases, J lost 1 base, and 10 bases lay in between. CDR3 nucleotides: TGTGCCAGCAGCCGTGTGGGGGGCACAGATACGCAGTATTTT. It codes for CASSRVGGTDTQYF.

At least ten counts were recorded for this clonotype. The V gene is TRBV5-6, the J gene TRBJ2-2, with TRBD1 as a possible D gene (6 bases). V lost 5 bases, J lost 3 bases, and 14 bases lay in between. The CDR3 sequence is 15 residues long. Per germline, CDR1 SGHDT and CDR2 YYEEEE. CDR3 region: CASRTQGSYTGELFF. DNA for the CDR3: TGTGCCAGCAGGACGCAGGGGTCTTACACCGGGGAGCTGTTTTTT.

The table lists this clonotype with many counts. The rearrangement uses TRBV7-6 and TRBJ2-1; TRBD1 aligns across 11 bases. V shed 1 base, J shed 6 bases, and the junction held 8 bases outside the gene matches. Looked up from germline, CDR1 is SGHVS and CDR2 is FNYEAQ. This CDR3 comprises 17 residues. The CDR3 is CASSLVYRDRGANEQFF. CDR3 nucleotides: TGTGCCAGCAGCTTAGTTTACCGGGACAGGGGGGCCAATGAGCAGTTCTTC.

CDR3 sequence reads: CASTVRGQLFSSGANVLTF. In nucleotides, the CDR3 is TGTGCCAGCACCGTCCGGGGACAGCTATTTTCCTCTGGGGCCAACGTCCTGACTTTC. J is TRBJ2-6 and V is TRBV21-1; the table's D call, TRBD1, was not checked against the DNA. TRBV21-1 is given as a pseudogene. This CDR3 is built from 19 residues.

This clonotype was picked up a small number of times. This rearrangement joins TRBV9 to TRBJ2-7; D is perhaps TRBD2 (5 bases). Germline loops: CDR1 SGDLS, CDR2 YYNGEE. This CDR3 is 14 amino acids long. V lost 0 bases, J lost 6 bases, and 13 bases lay in between. This chain's CDR3 is CASSVDVSSAEQYF. DNA for the CDR3: TGTGCCAGCAGCGTAGATGTGAGTAGCGCCGAGCAGTACTTC.

The sample holds a few counts of this clonotype. The rearrangement links TRBV20-1 to TRBJ1-5; weak D call: TRBD1 (6 bases). Germline CDR1 reads DFQATT; CDR2 reads SNEGSKA (reference sequence). Trimming took off 3 bases at V and 1 base at J, with 19 bases between the two ends. This CDR3 spans 17 amino acids. This CDR3 reads CSASLLTGTTSNQPQHF. As DNA, the CDR3 is TGCAGTGCTAGCCTTCTAACCGGGACAACGAGCAATCAGCCCCAGCATTTT.

This clonotype has a handful of counts. The chain links TRBV10-3 to TRBJ2-1; D is possibly TRBD2 (6 bases). Trimming cost V 2 bases and J 6 bases, with 17 bases left between them. The V gene's germline CDR1 is ENHRY and CDR2 SYGVKD. This CDR3 is built from 16 residues. CDR3 loop: CAISEAGTFGVNEQFF. The CDR3, as DNA: TGTGCCATCAGTGAGGCCGGGACTTTCGGGGTCAATGAGCAGTTCTTC.

This clonotype was seen a few times. V gene TRBV5-1 combines with J gene TRBJ2-2, with 12 nucleotides matching TRBD2. The germline V gene encodes CDR1 SGHRS and CDR2 YFSETQ. The CDR3 length is 16 residues. The V segment lost 6 bases and the J segment 4 bases; nucleotides outside the gene matches: 7. The CDR3 DNA is TGCGCCAGCAACCTAATGACTAGCGGGAGCACCGGGGAGCTGTTTTTT. This encodes CASNLMTSGSTGELFF.

The V gene is TRBV24-1, the J gene TRBJ2-1; TRBD2 matches at 14 bases. The CDR3 totals 17 residues. Germline lookup yields CDR1 KGHDR and CDR2 SFDVKD. V trimming: 3 bases; J trimming: 7 bases; junction bases outside the gene matches: 7. In nucleotides, the CDR3 is TGTGCCACCAGTGATCCGTTGGGGACTAGCGGGAGAAATGAGCAGTTCTTC. This sequence encodes CATSDPLGTSGRNEQFF.

This clonotype was seen a handful of times. An end of the junction differs from the germline gene, which may be a read error. The V gene is TRBV5-1, the J gene TRBJ1-1, with a possible D match to TRBD1 (5 bases). The CDR3 length is 14 residues. Looked up from germline, CDR1 is SGHRS and CDR2 is YFSETQ. CDR3 protein: CASRFGGENTEAFF. The CDR3, as DNA: TGCGCCAGCCGCTTCGGGGGGGAGAACACTGAAGCTTTCTTT. The variable domain in full, with the rest retrieved from reference TRBV5-1 and TRBJ1-1, is KAGVTQTPRYLIKTRGQQVTLSCSPISGHRSVSWYQQTPGQGLQFLFEYFSETQRNKGNFPGRFSGRQFSNSRSEMNVSTLELGDSALYLCASRFGGENTEAFFGQGTRLTVV.

Many counts were recorded for this clonotype. The chain recombines TRBV7-2 with TRBJ2-2; a weak D match, TRBD2 (6 bases). Germline V lookup: CDR1 SGHTA, CDR2 FQGNSA. The CDR3 length is 16 residues. Trimming removed 2 bases from V and 0 bases from J, with 10 bases in between. The DNA of the CDR3 is TGTGCCAGCAGCTTAAGGGGACTCGCGAACACCGGGGAGCTGTTTTTT. Its translation: CASSLRGLANTGELFF.

The table lists this clonotype with many counts. The chain links TRBV21-1 to TRBJ2-6; the table's D call TRBD1 went unverified against the DNA. TRBV21-1 corresponds to a pseudogene. This CDR3 is 15 amino acids long. This CDR3 reads CAARDRDSGANVLTF. CDR3 DNA sequence: TGTGCCGCCCGGGACAGGGACTCTGGGGCCAACGTCCTGACTTTC.

V and J are TRBV5-6 and TRBJ2-1, with a weak D call TRBD2 (7 bases). V lost 7 bases and J lost 0, with 17 bases in between. The CDR3 is 16 amino acids. Germline V gene lookup returns CDR1 SGHDT and CDR2 YYEEEE. The CDR3 spells CASARGGRGSYNEQFF. The CDR3 DNA reads TGTGCCAGCGCGAGGGGGGGCAGGGGCTCCTACAATGAGCAGTTCTTC.

Concerning this clonotype itself: At one of its ends the junction is not consistent with the germline gene, which may arise from a read error. This chain joins TRBV20-1 and TRBJ1-6, with D tentatively TRBD1 (5 bases). Per the germline V gene, CDR1 is DFQATT and CDR2 is SNEGSKA (reference sequence). The CDR3 contains 13 residues. The CDR3 protein is CSARGGYKSPLHF. DNA for the CDR3: TGCAGTGCTAGAGGGGGCTATAAGTCACCCCTCCACTTT.

This clonotype came up many times. This chain connects TRBV6-5 to TRBJ2-3; D remains ambiguous. The CDR3 is 13 amino acids. Trimming cost V 2 bases and J 0 bases, with 3 bases left between them. Per the germline V gene, CDR1 is MNHEY and CDR2 is SVGAGI. CDR3 DNA: TGTGCCAGCAGTTACCTGAGCACAGATACGCAGTATTTT. This sequence encodes CASSYLSTDTQYF.

V and J are TRBV19 and TRBJ2-5, with TRBD2 matching over 8 bases. CDR3 size: 14 residues. V lost 7 bases, J lost 2 bases, and 6 bases stayed unmatched. CDR1 is LNHDA, CDR2 SQIVND, per germline (reference sequence). The chain's CDR3 is CASNGAGGQETQYF. The CDR3, as DNA: TGTGCCAGTAATGGTGCGGGAGGACAAGAGACCCAGTACTTC.

The chain recombines TRBV7-2 with TRBJ2-3; D ambiguous. The CDR3 has 17 residues. V was cut by 2 bases and J by 0 bases, with 15 bases left in between. Germline V gene sequence: CDR1 SGHTA, CDR2 FQGNSA. The DNA of the CDR3 is TGTGCCAGCAGCTTATCGGTTGTGGGCCCTAGCACAGATACGCAGTATTTT. It yields the protein CASSLSVVGPSTDTQYF.

This clonotype was counted only a few times. This chain connects TRBV7-2 to TRBJ2-7, with D perhaps matching TRBD1 (6 bases). The germline CDR1 and CDR2 sequences are SGHTA and FQGNSA. This CDR3 is 14 amino acids long. The germline V and J ends were trimmed by 6 bases and 1 base, with 13 bases remaining between them. The CDR3: CASSSMTGSYEQYF. The DNA of the CDR3 is TGTGCCAGCAGTTCTATGACAGGTTCCTACGAGCAGTACTTC.

This clonotype was seen ten or more times. The chain couples TRBV28 to TRBJ2-7, with D tentatively TRBD2 (5 bases). Germline CDR1 is MDHEN and CDR2 is SYDVKM. The CDR3 covers 15 residues. V gave up 2 bases and J gave up 0 bases, with 11 bases separating them. CDR3 amino acids: CASSLGGSSSYEQYF. The CDR3 bases are TGTGCCAGCAGTTTAGGTGGGAGCTCCTCCTACGAGCAGTACTTC.